This T cell receptor beta chain was documented in a study of cytomegalovirus exposure and HLA in healthy donors. Study-wide points: The authors later found most CMV-associated TCR beta chains appeared HLA-restricted.

In regard to this clone: The antigen remains unidentified.

From germline, CDR1 is GTSNPN and CDR2 SVGIG (reference sequence). Deletions cut 1 base from V and 11 bases from J, with 23 bases between. The CDR3 contains 15 residues. The PCR ran on 60 Vbeta and 13 Jbeta primers. Repertoires were generated with immunoSEQ multiplex PCR, while TCRdb's copy carries only in-frame clones and drops some. The sample holds about 170,000 clones, about 79% seen once. The chain links TRBV30 to TRBJ2-5; tentatively, D is TRBD2 (6 bases). Sequencing input: PBMCs. The origin of this receptor is a man between 35 and 55 years old in good health and CMV-seropositive. The CDR3, as DNA: TGTGCCTGGAGTGCCCTCAAGGACATCGGGGGAGAGCAGTACTTC. It specifies CAWSALKDIGGEQYF.